The 28 T cell receptor beta chains below all came from one sample that was sequenced in a study of cytomegalovirus exposure and HLA in healthy donors. The study ran its PCR with 60 Vbeta and 13 Jbeta primers. Assay used: immunoSEQ multiplex PCR; TCRdb lists only in-frame clones, some missing. The sample consists of some 140,000 clones, 70% to 80% of them appearing once. The sample was PBMCs. The receptors stem from a female donor in good health and CMV-seronegative.

The genes are TRBV7-3 and TRBJ1-5, with a weak D call TRBD1 (5 bases). Germline values: CDR1 SGHTA, CDR2 FQGTGA. There are 17 residues in the CDR3. V was cut by 4 bases and J by 6 bases, with 22 bases left in between. CDR3 bases: TGTGCCAGCAGCTGGACCGAGCAAGGCAGGGTGGGTCAGCCCCAGCATTTT. It encodes CASSWTEQGRVGQPQHF.

J is TRBJ2-3 and V is TRBV11-3, with TRBD1 matching over 9 bases. CDR1 is SGHNT, CDR2 YENEEA, per germline. The ends lost 5 bases at V and 3 bases at J; junction bases unmatched: 9. CDR3 length: 16 residues. Here the CDR3 reads CASSVRQGVYTDTQYF. As DNA, the CDR3 is TGTGCCAGCAGCGTAAGACAGGGGGTGTATACAGATACGCAGTATTTT.

The chain combines TRBV5-4 with TRBJ2-2, with D possibly being TRBD1 (6 bases). Trimming took 0 bases from V and 9 from J, leaving 15 bases between them. The CDR3 is 15 amino acids. Per germline, CDR1 SGHNT and CDR2 YYREEE (reference sequence). The CDR3 here is CASSLGRGGARELFF. The CDR3 DNA reads TGTGCCAGCAGCTTGGGCAGGGGCGGTGCCCGGGAGCTGTTTTTT.

The V gene is TRBV11-2, the J gene TRBJ1-6; 9 bases align to TRBD1. The V and J ends lost 5 bases and 10 bases, in that order; junction bases with no gene match: 9. The germline CDR1 and CDR2 sequences are SGHAT and FQNNGV. This CDR3 contains 15 residues. CDR3 region: CASSLIDRGISPLHF. Written as DNA, the CDR3 is TGTGCCAGCAGCCTCATCGACAGGGGGATATCACCCCTCCACTTT.

In its sample, this clone was seen once. The rearrangement uses TRBV7-2 and TRBJ2-1; TRBD2 agrees at 7 bases. The CDR3 runs 15 residues. Trimming cost V 2 bases and J 8 bases; bases outside gene matches: 9. Per the germline V gene, CDR1 is SGHTA and CDR2 is FQGNSA. The DNA of the CDR3 is TGTGCCAGCAGCTTAAAGCGACTAGCTCCCTATGAGCAGTTCTTC. Encoded protein: CASSLKRLAPYEQFF.

The J gene is TRBJ2-1, the V gene TRBV5-1; D gene uncertain. CDR1 SGHRS and CDR2 YFSETQ come from the germline V gene. CDR3 length: 13 amino acids. Trimming stripped 4 bases from V and 2 bases from J, with 7 bases between. CDR3: CASSAVTYNEQFF. The DNA of the CDR3 is TGCGCCAGCAGCGCGGTAACCTACAATGAGCAGTTCTTC.

The chain carries TRBV5-4 and TRBJ2-1; a possible D gene is TRBD2 (6 bases). CDR3 length: 14 amino acids. Trimming stripped 4 bases from V and 4 bases from J, with 12 bases between. The germline V gene encodes CDR1 SGHNT and CDR2 YYREEE (reference sequence). The CDR3 spells CASSTGVVYNEQFF. As DNA, the CDR3 is TGTGCCAGCAGCACGGGAGTGGTTTACAATGAGCAGTTCTTC.

J is TRBJ1-5 and V is TRBV28; TRBD1 is a possible D gene (6 bases). Germline V CDR1 and CDR2: MDHEN, SYDVKM. The CDR3 is made up of 16 amino acids. V gave up 4 bases and J gave up 3 bases, with 16 bases separating them. This chain's CDR3 is CASSSEGVRNNQPQHF. The DNA for the CDR3 is TGTGCCAGCAGTTCAGAGGGGGTCAGGAACAATCAGCCCCAGCATTTT.

This sequence joins TRBV5-1 and TRBJ1-4; perhaps TRBD1 as D (6 bases). V lost 0 bases and J 6 bases, leaving 12 bases between the germline ends. CDR1 is SGHRS and CDR2 is YFSETQ in the germline V gene. The CDR3 extends over 15 amino acids. CDR3 loop: CASSLVGQPDEKLFF. CDR3 DNA: TGCGCCAGCAGCTTGGTCGGACAGCCGGATGAAAAACTGTTTTTT.

This rearrangement joins TRBV6-1 to TRBJ1-2, with 8 positions matching TRBD1. V lost 6 bases to trimming and J lost 7 bases; unmatched junction nucleotides: 7. This CDR3 has 13 residues. Germline values: CDR1 MNHNS, CDR2 SASEGT. The CDR3 region is CASRDPGTGGYTF. The CDR3 DNA is TGTGCCAGCAGGGACCCGGGGACAGGTGGCTACACCTTC.

The chain couples TRBV30 to TRBJ1-1; 7 bases line up with TRBD1. Losses at the gene ends were 5 bases for V and 11 bases for J; bases not matched to a gene: 14. CDR3 length equals 13 residues. Looked up from germline, CDR1 is GTSNPN and CDR2 is SVGIG (reference sequence). CDR3 coding DNA: TGTGCCTGGGATGGGTTTGGGGACAGTCGGGCTTTCTTT. Translated: CAWDGFGDSRAFF.

Turning to this clone: The sample holds other DNA sequences that translate to the same CDR3. The DNA of the CDR3 is TGTGCCAGCAGCTTAGGAGGGGGGGCCTCCTACGAGCAGTACTTC. The encoded protein is CASSLGGGASYEQYF. The J gene is TRBJ2-7, the V gene TRBV7-3, with D possibly matching TRBD2 (7 bases). This CDR3 has 15 amino acids. V was trimmed by 2 bases and J by 0 bases, leaving 11 bases between them. From germline, CDR1 is SGHTA and CDR2 FQGTGA.

This sequence joins TRBV9 and TRBJ2-1; TRBD2 aligns across 9 bases. This CDR3 region has 16 residues. The ends lost 3 bases at V and 4 bases at J; junction bases unmatched: 8. Germline CDR1 SGDLS, CDR2 YYNGEE. CDR3 sequence reads: CASSGGARGGYNEQFF. The CDR3 region has the DNA TGTGCCAGCAGCGGGGGGGCGCGGGGGGGTTACAATGAGCAGTTCTTC.

The rearrangement uses TRBV19 and TRBJ2-7; a weak D match, TRBD1 (6 bases). Per the germline V gene, CDR1 is LNHDA and CDR2 is SQIVND (reference sequence). Trimming removed 2 bases at V and 5 bases at J, with 10 bases between. The CDR3 has 13 residues. The CDR3 coding sequence is TGTGCCAGTAGTATAAAACAGGGAGACGAGCAGTACTTC. Translating it yields CASSIKQGDEQYF.

The rearrangement joins TRBV7-3 to TRBJ1-1, with D unclear. The V gene lost 4 bases and the J gene lost 4 bases, with 13 bases spanning the gap. CDR1 is SGHTA, CDR2 FQGTGA, per germline. The CDR3 spans 14 residues. The CDR3 is CASSSQPGGTEAFF. The CDR3 DNA is TGTGCCAGCAGCTCCCAGCCCGGCGGCACTGAAGCTTTCTTT. Full variable domain (remainder filled in from reference TRBV7-3 and TRBJ1-1): GAGVSQTPSNKVTEKGKYVELRCDPISGHTALYWYRQSLGQGPEFLIYFQGTGAADDSGLPNDRFFAVRPEGSVSTLKIQRTERGDSAVYLCASSSQPGGTEAFFGQGTRLTVV.

This clone was observed a few times. The V and J genes are TRBV5-1 and TRBJ2-7, with TRBD2 matching over 8 bases. From germline, CDR1 is SGHRS and CDR2 YFSETQ. The CDR3 length is 17 residues. Germline trimming cut 1 base from V and 3 bases from J; bases unmatched to any gene: 12. CDR3 coding DNA: TGCGCCAGCAGCTTGAGCCTGATCGGGGGGGGCGGCTACGAGCAGTACTTC. Its translation is CASSLSLIGGGGYEQYF. The variable domain in full, completed from reference TRBV5-1 and TRBJ2-7, reads KAGVTQTPRYLIKTRGQQVTLSCSPISGHRSVSWYQQTPGQGLQFLFEYFSETQRNKGNFPGRFSGRQFSNSRSEMNVSTLELGDSALYLCASSLSLIGGGGYEQYFGPGTRLTVT.

This chain links TRBV5-4 with TRBJ2-5, with 15 bases lining up with TRBD2. The trim removed 4 bases at V and 11 bases at J, leaving 15 bases unmatched. The CDR3 spans 17 residues. The germline gives CDR1 SGHNT, CDR2 YYREEE (reference sequence). The CDR3 reads CASSLDLGGLAGGEQYF. CDR3 in DNA: TGTGCCAGCAGCCTAGACCTCGGGGGACTAGCGGGGGGAGAGCAGTACTTC.

Concerning this clone: The junction does not match germline at one end; this may be a read error. This chain uses TRBV10-3 with TRBJ1-5, with TRBD1 as a possible D gene (5 bases). This CDR3 has 15 residues. CDR1 is ENHRY and CDR2 is SYGVKD in the germline V gene. The CDR3 protein is CATSEPNRSEFPQHF. The CDR3 DNA follows: TGTGCCACCAGTGAACCTAACAGGTCCGAATTCCCCCAGCATTTT.

The chain combines TRBV9 with TRBJ2-7, with a possible D match to TRBD2 (6 bases). Trimming removed 0 bases at V and 1 base at J, with 8 bases between. Germline loops: CDR1 SGDLS, CDR2 YYNGEE. The CDR3 loop spans 14 amino acids. This CDR3 reads CASSVAGESYEQYF. In DNA form, the CDR3 reads TGTGCCAGCAGCGTAGCGGGGGAGTCCTACGAGCAGTACTTC.

This clone was counted only a few times. The V gene is TRBV11-3, the J gene TRBJ2-1, with 8 positions matching TRBD2. V shed 8 bases, J shed 3 bases, and the junction held 9 bases outside the gene matches. The CDR3 runs 15 residues. Germline V gene data show CDR1 as SGHNT and CDR2 as YENEEA. This chain's CDR3 is CASSREAGVYNEQFF. Written as DNA, the CDR3 is TGTGCCAGCTCTCGGGAAGCGGGAGTCTACAATGAGCAGTTCTTC.

About this clone itself: This sample also contains other DNA sequences that code for the same CDR3. The CDR3 DNA follows: TGTGCCAGCAGTTTATCGGGCCCGGCCTATGGCTACACCTTC. It yields the protein CASSLSGPAYGYTF. The chain uses TRBV27 and TRBJ1-2; no clear D gene. CDR3 length: 14 amino acids. The germline V and J ends were trimmed by 0 bases and 4 bases, with 9 bases remaining between them. Germline V lookup: CDR1 MNHEY, CDR2 SMNVEV (reference sequence).

This clone showed up just once. This chain joins TRBV5-6 and TRBJ1-1; a weak D match, TRBD1 (6 bases). Trimming removed 6 bases from V and 4 bases from J, with 19 bases in between. The CDR3 extends over 15 amino acids. From germline, CDR1 is SGHDT and CDR2 YYEEEE. The CDR3 sequence is CASTTLGAGVTEAFF. In DNA form, the CDR3 reads TGTGCCAGCACCACGCTGGGGGCGGGGGTCACTGAAGCTTTCTTT.

The chain is built from TRBV11-3 and TRBJ2-1; maybe TRBD2 (6 bases). This CDR3 comprises 17 residues. Germline loops: CDR1 SGHNT, CDR2 YENEEA. Trimming shortened V by 6 bases and J by 3 bases, and 21 bases separated the two germline ends. The CDR3 here is CASSSEGGELIYNEQFF. The CDR3 nucleotides are TGTGCCAGCAGTTCGGAGGGTGGGGAGTTGATCTACAATGAGCAGTTCTTC.

J is TRBJ2-5 and V is TRBV6-4; 9 positions match TRBD2. Germline V gene sequence: CDR1 MRHNA, CDR2 SNTAGT. The CDR3 sequence is 15 residues long. V gave up 5 bases and J gave up 0 bases; unmatched junction bases: 4. Written as DNA, the CDR3 is TGTGCCAGCAGTTCGGAGCGGGGGGACCAAGAGACCCAGTACTTC. Its protein is CASSSERGDQETQYF.

The V and J genes are TRBV30 and TRBJ1-2, with TRBD1 matching over 9 bases. Per germline, CDR1 GTSNPN and CDR2 SVGIG (reference sequence). V lost 0 bases to trimming and J lost 8 bases; unmatched junction nucleotides: 4. The length of the CDR3 is 13 residues. CDR3 region: CAWSVGTGTGYTF. The CDR3, as DNA: TGTGCCTGGAGTGTAGGGACAGGGACAGGCTACACCTTC.

The rearrangement joins TRBV7-2 to TRBJ1-2, with 7 nucleotides matching TRBD1. This CDR3 contains 12 residues. The V gene's germline CDR1 is SGHTA and CDR2 FQGNSA. V lost 5 bases and J lost 9; bases outside the gene matches: 6. The CDR3 bases are TGTGCCAGCAGCCGGGACAGAGAGCGCTACACCTTC. Translation gives CASSRDRERYTF.

This clone was picked up many times. This rearrangement joins TRBV28 to TRBJ1-5; D is undetermined. CDR1 and CDR2 (germline): MDHEN, SYDVKM. Trimming took 3 bases from V and 4 from J, leaving 13 bases between them. This CDR3 contains 15 residues. CDR3: CASSFFKGGNQPQHF. For the CDR3, the DNA is TGTGCCAGCAGTTTTTTTAAGGGAGGGAATCAGCCCCAGCATTTT.

V usage is TRBV12-5 and J usage is TRBJ1-2; 7 nucleotides match TRBD1. Germline loops: CDR1 LGHNT, CDR2 FRNRAP. CDR3 length: 15 residues. V shed 5 bases and J 0 bases; nucleotides not matched to a gene: 6. The CDR3 nucleotides read TGTGCTAGTGGTAAGGGGACAGCAACTAACTATGGCTACACCTTC. This codes for CASGKGTATNYGYTF.